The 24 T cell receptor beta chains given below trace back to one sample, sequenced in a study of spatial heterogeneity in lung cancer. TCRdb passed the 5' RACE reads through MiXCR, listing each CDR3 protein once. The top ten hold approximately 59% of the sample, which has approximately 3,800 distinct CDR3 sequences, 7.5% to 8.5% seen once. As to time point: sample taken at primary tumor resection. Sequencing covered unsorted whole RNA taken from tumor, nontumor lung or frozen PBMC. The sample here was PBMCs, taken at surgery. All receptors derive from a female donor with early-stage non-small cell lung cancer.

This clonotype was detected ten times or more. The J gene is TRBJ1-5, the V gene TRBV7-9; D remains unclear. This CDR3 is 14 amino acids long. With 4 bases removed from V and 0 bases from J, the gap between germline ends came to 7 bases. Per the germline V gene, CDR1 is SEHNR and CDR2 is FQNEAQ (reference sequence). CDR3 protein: CASSSQDSNQPQHF. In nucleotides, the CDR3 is TGTGCCAGCAGCTCGCAGGATAGCAATCAGCCCCAGCATTTT. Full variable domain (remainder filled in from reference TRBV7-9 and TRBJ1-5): DTGVSQNPRHKITKRGQNVTFRCDPISEHNRLYWYRQTLGQGPEFLTYFQNEAQLEKSRLLSDRFSAERPKGSFSTLEIQRTEQGDSAMYLCASSSQDSNQPQHFGDGTRLSIL.

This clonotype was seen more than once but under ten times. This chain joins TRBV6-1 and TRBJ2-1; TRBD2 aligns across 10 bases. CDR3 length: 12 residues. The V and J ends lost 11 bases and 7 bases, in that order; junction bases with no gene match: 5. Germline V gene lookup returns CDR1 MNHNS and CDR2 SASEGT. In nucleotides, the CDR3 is TGTGCCGTTAGCGGGGGGCTGAATGAGCAGTTCTTC. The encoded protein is CAVSGGLNEQFF.

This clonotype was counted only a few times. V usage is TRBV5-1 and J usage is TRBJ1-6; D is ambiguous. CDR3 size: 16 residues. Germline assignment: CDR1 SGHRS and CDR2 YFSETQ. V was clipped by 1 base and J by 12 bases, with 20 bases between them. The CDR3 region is CASSLIEGTAAKPLHF. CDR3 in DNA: TGCGCCAGCAGCTTGATTGAGGGAACGGCCGCGAAACCCCTCCACTTT.

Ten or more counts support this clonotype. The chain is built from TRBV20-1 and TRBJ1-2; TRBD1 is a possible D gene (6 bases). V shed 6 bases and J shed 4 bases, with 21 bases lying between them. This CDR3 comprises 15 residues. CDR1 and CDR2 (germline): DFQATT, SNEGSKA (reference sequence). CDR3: CSAPFFGGAVYGYTF. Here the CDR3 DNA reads TGCAGTGCCCCTTTTTTCGGGGGGGCAGTCTATGGCTACACCTTC.

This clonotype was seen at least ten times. The CDR3 protein is CASTGSELGRNSYNEQFF. CDR3 coding DNA: TGTGCCAGCACCGGATCCGAATTAGGGCGGAACTCCTACAATGAGCAGTTCTTC. The V and J genes are TRBV6-2 or TRBV6-3 and TRBJ2-1, with D unclear. The length of the CDR3 is 18 residues. Between the trimmed V and J ends, which lost 7 bases and 0 bases, there was a span of 22 bases. The V gene's germline CDR1 is MNHEY and CDR2 SVGEGT.

In nucleotides, the CDR3 is TGTGCCAGCAGCTTAGGACAGGCCCTAGGGGGCTACACCTTC. Its protein is CASSLGQALGGYTF. J is TRBJ1-2 and V is TRBV7-2, with a tentative D call TRBD1 (6 bases). The CDR3 is 14 amino acids. Germline V CDR1 and CDR2: SGHTA, FQGNSA. V shed 1 base and J shed 8 bases, with 14 bases lying between them.

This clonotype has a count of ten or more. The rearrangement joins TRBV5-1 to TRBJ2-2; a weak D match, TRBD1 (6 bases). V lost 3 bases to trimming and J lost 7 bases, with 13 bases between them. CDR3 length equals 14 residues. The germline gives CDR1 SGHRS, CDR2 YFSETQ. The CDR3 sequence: CASSWGHRDGELFF. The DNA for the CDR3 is TGCGCCAGCAGCTGGGGGCACCGGGACGGGGAGCTGTTTTTT.

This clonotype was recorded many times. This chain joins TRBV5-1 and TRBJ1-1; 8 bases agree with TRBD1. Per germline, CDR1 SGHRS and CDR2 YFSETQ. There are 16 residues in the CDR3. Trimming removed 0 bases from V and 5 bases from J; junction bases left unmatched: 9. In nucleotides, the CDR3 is TGCGCCAGCAGCTTGGAGGCAGGGGGCGTGGGGACTGAAGCTTTCTTT. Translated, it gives CASSLEAGGVGTEAFF.

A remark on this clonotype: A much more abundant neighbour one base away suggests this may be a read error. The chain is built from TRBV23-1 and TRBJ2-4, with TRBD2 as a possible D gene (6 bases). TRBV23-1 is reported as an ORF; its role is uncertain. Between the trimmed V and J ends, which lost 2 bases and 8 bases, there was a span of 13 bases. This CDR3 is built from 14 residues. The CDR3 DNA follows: TGCGCCAGCAGTCAACCGGGACTGGAGCACATTCAGTACTTC. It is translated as CASSQPGLEHIQYF.

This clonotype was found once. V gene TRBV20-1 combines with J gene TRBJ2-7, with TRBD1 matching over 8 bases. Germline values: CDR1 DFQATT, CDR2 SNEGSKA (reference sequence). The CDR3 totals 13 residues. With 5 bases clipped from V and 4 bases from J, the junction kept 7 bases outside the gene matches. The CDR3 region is CSALDRGPYEQYF. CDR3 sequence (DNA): TGCAGTGCTCTCGACAGGGGCCCTTACGAGCAGTACTTC.

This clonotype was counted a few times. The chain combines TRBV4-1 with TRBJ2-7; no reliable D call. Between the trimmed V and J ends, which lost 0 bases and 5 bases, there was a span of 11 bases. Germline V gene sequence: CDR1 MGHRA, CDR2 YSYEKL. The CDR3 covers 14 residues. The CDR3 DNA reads TGCGCCAGCAGCCAAGAAGTAGTAGGGAACGAGCAGTACTTC. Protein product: CASSQEVVGNEQYF.

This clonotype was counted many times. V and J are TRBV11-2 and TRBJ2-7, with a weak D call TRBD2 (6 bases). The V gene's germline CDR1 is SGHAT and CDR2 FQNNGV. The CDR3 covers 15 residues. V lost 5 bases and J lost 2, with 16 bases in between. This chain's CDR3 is CASSLAGGVTYEQYF. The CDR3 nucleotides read TGTGCCAGCAGCCTTGCCGGGGGTGTTACCTACGAGCAGTACTTC.

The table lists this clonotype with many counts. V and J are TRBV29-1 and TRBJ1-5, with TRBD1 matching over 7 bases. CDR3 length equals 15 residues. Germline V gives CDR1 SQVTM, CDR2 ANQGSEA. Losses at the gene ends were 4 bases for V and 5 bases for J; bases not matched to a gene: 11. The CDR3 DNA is TGCAGCGTTGGGGTAACAGGGGCGCGGGATCAGCCCCAGCATTTT. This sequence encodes CSVGVTGARDQPQHF.

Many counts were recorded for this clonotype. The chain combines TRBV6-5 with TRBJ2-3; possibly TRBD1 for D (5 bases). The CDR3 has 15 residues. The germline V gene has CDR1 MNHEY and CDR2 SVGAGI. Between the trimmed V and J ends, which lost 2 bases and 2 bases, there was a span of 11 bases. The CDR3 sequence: CASSYRGRPTDTQYF. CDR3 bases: TGTGCCAGCAGTTACAGGGGCAGACCCACAGATACGCAGTATTTT.

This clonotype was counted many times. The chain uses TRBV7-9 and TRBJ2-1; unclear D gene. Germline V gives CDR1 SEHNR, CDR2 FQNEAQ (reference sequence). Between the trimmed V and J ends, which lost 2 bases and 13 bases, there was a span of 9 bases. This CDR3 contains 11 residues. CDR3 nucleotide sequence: TGTGCCAGCAGCTTATGGGGTGGTCAGTTCTTC. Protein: CASSLWGGQFF.

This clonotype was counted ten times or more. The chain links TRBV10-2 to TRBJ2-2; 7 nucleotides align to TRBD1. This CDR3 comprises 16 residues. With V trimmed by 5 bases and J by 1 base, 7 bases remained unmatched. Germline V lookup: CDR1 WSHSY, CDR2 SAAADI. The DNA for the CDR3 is TGCGCCAGCAGTTCTATCGGACAGGAGAACACCGGGGAGCTGTTTTTT. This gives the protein CASSSIGQENTGELFF.

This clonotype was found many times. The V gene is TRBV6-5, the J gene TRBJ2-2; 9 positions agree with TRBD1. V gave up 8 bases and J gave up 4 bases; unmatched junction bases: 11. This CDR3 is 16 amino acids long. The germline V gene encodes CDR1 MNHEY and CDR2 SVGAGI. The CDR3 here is CASGTTNRGPTGELFF. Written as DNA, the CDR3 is TGTGCCAGCGGCACTACCAACAGGGGGCCCACCGGGGAGCTGTTTTTT.

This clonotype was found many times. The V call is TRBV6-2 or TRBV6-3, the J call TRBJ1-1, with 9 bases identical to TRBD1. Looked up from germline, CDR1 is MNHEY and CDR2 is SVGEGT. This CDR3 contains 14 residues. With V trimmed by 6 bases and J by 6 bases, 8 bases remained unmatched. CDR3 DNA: TGTGCCAGCAGCAAGGGACAGGGAAGGTCTGAAGCTTTCTTT. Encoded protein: CASSKGQGRSEAFF.

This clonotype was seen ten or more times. The CDR3 DNA reads as TGTGCCAGCAGCCGGAACATAGCGGGGGGGCTCGACGAGCAGTACTTC. Encoded protein: CASSRNIAGGLDEQYF. The chain is built from TRBV4-2 and TRBJ2-7; 11 bases match TRBD2. The CDR3 sequence is 16 residues long. Germline V gene sequence: CDR1 LGHNA, CDR2 YNFKEQ. V was clipped by 4 bases and J by 5 bases; unmatched bases: 10.

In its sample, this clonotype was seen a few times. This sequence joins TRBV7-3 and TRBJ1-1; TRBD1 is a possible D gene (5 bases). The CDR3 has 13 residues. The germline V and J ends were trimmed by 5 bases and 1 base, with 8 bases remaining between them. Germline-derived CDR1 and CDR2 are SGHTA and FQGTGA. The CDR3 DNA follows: TGTGCCAGCAGCCAACAGGAGAACACTGAAGCTTTCTTT. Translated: CASSQQENTEAFF.

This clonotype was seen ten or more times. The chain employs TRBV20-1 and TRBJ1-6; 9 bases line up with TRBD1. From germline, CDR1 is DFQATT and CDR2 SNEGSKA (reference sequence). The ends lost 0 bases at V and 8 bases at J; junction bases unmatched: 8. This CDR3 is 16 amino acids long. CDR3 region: CSARDIAGQGYSPLHF. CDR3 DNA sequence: TGCAGTGCTAGAGATATAGCGGGACAGGGTTATTCACCCCTCCACTTT.

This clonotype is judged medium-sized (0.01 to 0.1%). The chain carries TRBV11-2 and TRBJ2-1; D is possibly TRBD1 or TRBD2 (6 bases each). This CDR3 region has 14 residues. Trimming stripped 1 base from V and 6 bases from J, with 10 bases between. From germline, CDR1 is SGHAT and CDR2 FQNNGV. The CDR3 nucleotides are TGTGCCAGCAGCTTAGCGGGGGCCCCCAATGAGCAGTTCTTC. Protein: CASSLAGAPNEQFF.

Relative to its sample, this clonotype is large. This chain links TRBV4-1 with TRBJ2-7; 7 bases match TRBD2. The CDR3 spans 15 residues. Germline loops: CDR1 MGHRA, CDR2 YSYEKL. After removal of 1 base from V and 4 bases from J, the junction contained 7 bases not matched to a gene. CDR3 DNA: TGCGCCAGCAGCCAAGGGACTAGATCCGGATACGAGCAGTACTTC. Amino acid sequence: CASSQGTRSGYEQYF.

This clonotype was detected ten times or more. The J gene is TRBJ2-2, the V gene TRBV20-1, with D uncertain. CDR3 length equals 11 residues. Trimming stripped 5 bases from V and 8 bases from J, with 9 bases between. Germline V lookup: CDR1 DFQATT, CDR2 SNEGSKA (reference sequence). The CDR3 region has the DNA TGCAGTGCTCCCAAAGAGGGGGAGCTGTTTTTT. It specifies CSAPKEGELFF.